These 15 T cell receptor beta chains share one sample of origin, sequenced in a study of blood T cell repertoires in COVID-19. The protocol was immunoSEQ multiplex PCR, while the TCRdb copy is restricted to in-frame clones and leaves out a portion. The sample includes roughly 240,000 clones, around 82% seen only once; the top ten take around 5%. Sequencing was performed on peripheral blood. Receptors were obtained from a woman aged 70-85 years with acute or convalescent COVID-19.

The rearrangement links TRBV10-3 to TRBJ2-1; D unresolved. Germline CDR1 ENHRY, CDR2 SYGVKD. Trimming took 3 bases from V and 2 from J, leaving 2 bases between them. The CDR3 length is 12 residues. The CDR3 loop reads CAISDTYNEQFF. The CDR3 DNA reads as TGTGCCATCAGTGACACCTACAATGAGCAGTTCTTC.

In this sample, this clone turned up many times. V and J are TRBV4-2 and TRBJ2-5, with D possibly matching TRBD2 (6 bases). Trimming cost V 1 base and J 1 base, with 7 bases left between them. Germline lookup yields CDR1 LGHNA and CDR2 YNFKEQ. CDR3 length: 14 residues. The CDR3 DNA sequence: TGTGCCAGCAGCCAAGGGGACTTCCAAGAGACCCAGTACTTC. It encodes CASSQGDFQETQYF.

This chain joins TRBV4-3 and TRBJ2-7; a weak D match, TRBD1 (6 bases). Germline CDR1 is LGHNA and CDR2 is YSLEER. CDR3 length: 14 amino acids. V was cut by 4 bases and J by 0 bases, with 10 bases left in between. DNA of the CDR3: TGCGCCAGCAGCCCACAGGACAGCTCCTACGAGCAGTACTTC. Residues: CASSPQDSSYEQYF.

About this clone itself: Other DNA sequences from this sample encode an identical CDR3 as well. This chain joins TRBV7-2 and TRBJ1-5, with 7 bases aligning to TRBD1. CDR1 and CDR2 (germline): SGHTA, FQGNSA. Trimming took 3 bases from V and 2 from J; bases not matched to a gene: 4. The CDR3 contains 15 residues. CDR3 DNA sequence: TGTGCCAGCAGCTTGTCCGGACAGGGCAATCAGCCCCAGCATTTT. It yields the protein CASSLSGQGNQPQHF.

The chain links TRBV6-1 to TRBJ1-6; tentative D call: TRBD1 (5 bases). Germline V CDR1 and CDR2: MNHNS, SASEGT. There are 14 residues in the CDR3. Trimming removed 1 base at V and 9 bases at J, with 10 bases between. CDR3 bases: TGTGCCAGCAGTGAAGTGGGGGGAGCTTCACCCCTCCACTTT. As protein: CASSEVGGASPLHF.

The genes are TRBV5-1 and TRBJ2-7; 8 bases map to TRBD2. Germline CDR1 is SGHRS and CDR2 is YFSETQ. The CDR3 has 15 residues. The junction had 10 bases not matched to a gene; V was cut back by 5 bases and J by 3 bases. The CDR3 here is CASRAGNAGGYEQYF. DNA for the CDR3: TGCGCCAGCAGAGCTGGAAATGCGGGGGGCTACGAGCAGTACTTC.

The CDR3 sequence: CASSLPGQNQPQHF. For the CDR3, the DNA is TGTGCCAGCAGCTTACCTGGACAGAATCAGCCCCAGCATTTT. This chain links TRBV7-9 with TRBJ1-5; D possibly corresponds to TRBD1 (6 bases). CDR3 length: 14 residues. Trimming pared 2 bases from V and 4 bases from J, leaving 9 bases between. The V gene's germline CDR1 is SEHNR and CDR2 FQNEAQ (reference sequence).

The chain combines TRBV29-1 with TRBJ1-1; a weak D match, TRBD1 (5 bases). CDR3 length equals 12 residues. Deletions cut 3 bases from V and 5 bases from J, with 10 bases between. Germline values: CDR1 SQVTM, CDR2 ANQGSEA. The CDR3 region has the DNA TGCAGCGTTGACGGGGGGGTGACTGAAGCTTTCTTT. It specifies CSVDGGVTEAFF.

The chain joins TRBV29-1 to TRBJ1-1; 7 bases agree with TRBD1. Germline V lookup: CDR1 SQVTM, CDR2 ANQGSEA. The CDR3 sequence is 14 residues long. With 5 bases clipped from V and 0 bases from J, the junction kept 6 bases outside the gene matches. The CDR3 region has the DNA TGCAGCGTTTGGAGTAGGGGGCTGAACACTGAAGCTTTCTTT. The encoded protein is CSVWSRGLNTEAFF.

J is TRBJ1-2 and V is TRBV12-3 or TRBV12-4; TRBD1 might be the D (5 bases). The V and J ends lost 6 bases and 8 bases respectively, with 10 bases between them. This CDR3 region has 11 residues. Written as DNA, the CDR3 is TGTGCCAGCAGCGAAGCAGGGGGCTACACCTTC. Translated: CASSEAGGYTF.

CDR3 nucleotides: TGCGCCAGCAGCTTGGCCGCAGGGTTTGGAAACACCATATATTTT. This gives the protein CASSLAAGFGNTIYF. The chain is built from TRBV5-1 and TRBJ1-3; a weak D match, TRBD1 (5 bases). V was cut by 0 bases and J by 3 bases, with 10 bases left in between. The CDR3 consists of 15 residues. Germline V CDR1 and CDR2: SGHRS, YFSETQ.

As concerns this clone: Different DNA sequences within this sample yield the same CDR3. This sequence joins TRBV6-5 and TRBJ1-1; tentative D call: TRBD1 (5 bases). The CDR3 totals 15 residues. Germline V CDR1 and CDR2: MNHEY, SVGAGI. V lost 0 bases, J lost 1 base, and 9 bases lay in between. The CDR3 region is CASSYSGDSNTEAFF. The DNA for the CDR3 is TGTGCCAGCAGTTACTCCGGGGACTCGAACACTGAAGCTTTCTTT.

This chain links TRBV6-5 with TRBJ1-5; TRBD1 matches 9 bases. Germline V gene data show CDR1 as MNHEY and CDR2 as SVGAGI. The CDR3 extends over 14 amino acids. V gave up 5 bases and J gave up 7 bases; unmatched junction bases: 6. The CDR3 loop reads CASSTTGGAQPQHF. DNA of the CDR3: TGTGCCAGCAGTACGACAGGGGGGGCACAGCCCCAGCATTTT.

The rearrangement links TRBV5-4 to TRBJ1-3; 9 bases fit TRBD1. The CDR3 sequence is 15 residues long. Germline V gene lookup returns CDR1 SGHNT and CDR2 YYREEE (reference sequence). V lost 5 bases and J lost 4; bases outside the gene matches: 7. CDR3 bases: TGTGCCAGCAGTTTTGACAGGGGGTCGGGAAACACCATATATTTT. Translation: CASSFDRGSGNTIYF.

V is TRBV19 and J is TRBJ2-2; perhaps TRBD1 as D (8 bases). Germline lookup yields CDR1 LNHDA and CDR2 SQIVND (reference sequence). CDR3 size: 18 residues. Trimming removed 2 bases at V and 2 bases at J, with 18 bases between. CDR3 residues: CASSITHRGGRNTGELFF. DNA of the CDR3: TGTGCCAGTAGTATAACCCACAGGGGGGGTCGAAACACCGGGGAGCTGTTTTTT.